This section outlines one TCR beta chain sequence together with its context. Its antigen is not identified. This record belongs to a study of human T cells and chemical hapten exposure. Whole-study results and caveats: Significantly more large CDR3 similarity clusters arose among expanded TCRs than among controls. Alopecia in all donors means immunity may differ from healthy individuals.

TCRdb ran MiXCR on the RACE reads and lists one entry per CDR3 protein. Found here are some 190,000 distinct CDR3 sequences, approximately 20% of them singletons; the top ten hold under 7%. The time point is: patch test 1, 2 weeks after DPC sensitization. Described treatment: therapeutic diphenylcyclopropenone sensitization with weekly scalp DPC. Suited to DPC and affected by alopecia, the donors ranged from 18 to 70 years old. This sequence was found in a woman aged 45 to 65 with alopecia areata. Some clones in this sample may be carry-over from other donors' samples. Source: whole blood, taken in connection with sensitization to the hapten diphenylcyclopropenone (DPC).

CDR3 region: CASRLAVYNEQFF. DNA for the CDR3: TGTGCCAGCAGGCTAGCGGTTTACAATGAGCAGTTCTTC. The J gene is TRBJ2-1, the V gene TRBV12-3 or TRBV12-4; 7 positions match TRBD2. The CDR3 is 13 residues long. The V and J ends lost 6 bases and 4 bases, in that order; junction bases with no gene match: 3.